This T cell receptor beta chain was profiled in a study of cytomegalovirus exposure and HLA in healthy donors. J gave up 4 bases and V 4 bases, and 5 bases lay outside the gene matches. CDR1 SGHTA and CDR2 FQGTGA come from the germline V gene. This CDR3 has 15 residues. 60 Vbeta and 13 Jbeta primers were used in PCR. Sequencing was performed with immunoSEQ multiplex PCR; in TCRdb, only in-frame clones are kept and a portion is missing. The table lists fewer than 200,000 clones, around 80% of them singletons. The sequence was collected from a woman aged 45-60 years in good health and CMV-seropositive. V and J are TRBV7-3 and TRBJ1-4, with TRBD1 matching over 8 bases. The sequencing input was PBMCs. The CDR3 region has the DNA TGTGCCAGCAGCTCCACAGGGGGTTTTAATGAAAAACTGTTTTTT. This translates into CASSSTGGFNEKLFF.